Following are 2 T cell receptor beta chains from one sample sequenced in a study of somatic mutations in cytotoxic T cells in rheumatoid arthritis. TCRdb keeps only in-frame clones here, not all; method: immunoSEQ multiplex PCR. Counted here are more than 20,000 clones, roughly 82% occurring once; the ten biggest clones make up about 5%. The specimen was CD8+ T cells sorted from blood. The receptors stem from a man in his fifties in good health.

The rearrangement joins TRBV7-9 to TRBJ1-1, with D perhaps TRBD1 (5 bases). Germline V gene data show CDR1 as SEHNR and CDR2 as FQNEAQ (reference sequence). The CDR3 runs to 15 residues. V lost 5 bases and J lost 2, with 15 bases in between. CDR3 amino acids: CASSAPGTANTEAFF. CDR3 coding DNA: TGTGCCAGCAGCGCCCCCGGGACGGCCAACACTGAAGCTTTCTTT.

The V and J genes are TRBV25-1 and TRBJ2-1, with 13 bases aligning to TRBD2. Looked up from germline, CDR1 is MGHDK and CDR2 is SYGVNS. CDR3 length: 17 residues. The V gene end was trimmed by 2 bases and the J gene end by 7 bases; junction bases not matched to a gene: 8. The CDR3 here is CASSEIRLAGGRNEQFF. CDR3 in DNA: TGTGCCAGCAGTGAAATAAGACTAGCGGGAGGTCGAAATGAGCAGTTCTTC.